Here is one T cell receptor (beta chain) with its context. Its antigen is as yet unknown. This sample stems from a study of cytomegalovirus exposure and HLA in healthy donors. General observations from the study: In a later analysis, productive TCRs from donors in an Asian-associated ancestry cluster reportedly carried fewer N-insertions than the cohort mean.

The primer mix had 60 Vbeta and 13 Jbeta primers. Clones were sequenced by immunoSEQ multiplex PCR, and TCRdb holds only the in-frame ones, with some missing. Among more than 150,000 clones, 77% were seen once, and the ten largest hold roughly 1.4%. The TCR comes from a man younger than 35 in good health and CMV-seronegative. The sequenced sample was PBMCs.

As DNA, the CDR3 is TGTGCCAGCTCCCCTTACAGGGGGGACACCTACGAGCAGTACTTC. Translated: CASSPYRGDTYEQYF. The rearrangement links TRBV18 to TRBJ2-7, with 8 bases aligning to TRBD1. Trimming cost V 6 bases and J 2 bases; bases outside gene matches: 9. CDR1 and CDR2 from the germline V gene are KGHSH and LQKENI. The CDR3 runs to 15 residues.